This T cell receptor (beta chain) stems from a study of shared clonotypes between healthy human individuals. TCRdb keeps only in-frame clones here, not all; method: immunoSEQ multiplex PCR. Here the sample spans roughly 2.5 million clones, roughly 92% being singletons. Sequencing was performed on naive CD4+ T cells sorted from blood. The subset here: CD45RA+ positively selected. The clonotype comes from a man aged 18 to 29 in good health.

The CDR3 here is CASSLREILTNTEAFF. The CDR3 nucleotides are TGTGCCAGCAGCCTGAGGGAGATTTTAACGAACACTGAAGCTTTCTTT. This chain links TRBV11-2 with TRBJ1-1; no firm D call. V shed 5 bases and J shed 1 base, with 17 bases lying between them. Germline values: CDR1 SGHAT, CDR2 FQNNGV. The CDR3 consists of 16 residues.